The sequence of this TCR beta chain was determined in a study of response to subunit inactivated influenza vaccine. TCRdb processed the RT-PCR reads anew with MiXCR; each CDR3 protein has one entry. The sample lists 290,000 or so distinct CDR3 sequences, roughly 22% seen once, with 10% in the top ten. This clonotype was seen only a few times. This CDR3 comprises 16 residues. Germline CDR1 is ENHRY and CDR2 is SYGVKD. Trimming took 0 bases from V and 9 from J; bases not matched to a gene: 13. The sequences come from PBMCs from blood, collected 21 months after vaccination. The origin of this receptor is a man aged 50 to 69 who received an inactivated influenza vaccine. The chain joins TRBV10-3 to TRBJ2-7, with 8 bases fitting TRBD2. The CDR3 DNA reads TGTGCCATCAGTGAGTCGACTCAGGGTCTAGCGGGTTCGCAGTACTTC. This codes for CAISESTQGLAGSQYF.